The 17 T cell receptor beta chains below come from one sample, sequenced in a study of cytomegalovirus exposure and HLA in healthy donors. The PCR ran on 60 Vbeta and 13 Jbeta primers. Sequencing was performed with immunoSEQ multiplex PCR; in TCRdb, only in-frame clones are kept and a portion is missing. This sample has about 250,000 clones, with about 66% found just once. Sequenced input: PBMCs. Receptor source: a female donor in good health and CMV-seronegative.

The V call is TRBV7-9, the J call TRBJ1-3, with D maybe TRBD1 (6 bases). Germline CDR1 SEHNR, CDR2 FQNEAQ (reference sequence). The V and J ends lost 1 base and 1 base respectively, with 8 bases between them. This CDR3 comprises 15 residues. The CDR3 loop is CASSLDTGSGNTIYF. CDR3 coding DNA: TGTGCCAGCAGCTTAGACACAGGGTCTGGAAACACCATATATTTT.

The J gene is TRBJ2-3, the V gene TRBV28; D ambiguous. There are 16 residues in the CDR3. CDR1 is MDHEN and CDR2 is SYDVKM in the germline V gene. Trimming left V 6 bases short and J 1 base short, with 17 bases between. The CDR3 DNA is TGTGCCAGCAGCCCTCGGATAATTGCGGGCACAGATACGCAGTATTTT. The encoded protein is CASSPRIIAGTDTQYF.

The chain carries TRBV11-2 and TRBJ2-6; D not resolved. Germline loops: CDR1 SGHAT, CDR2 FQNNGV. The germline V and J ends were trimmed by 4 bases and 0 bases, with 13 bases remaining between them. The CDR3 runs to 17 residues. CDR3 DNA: TGTGCCAGCAGCTCAATTCGTATTAGCTCTGGGGCCAACGTCCTGACTTTC. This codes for CASSSIRISSGANVLTF.

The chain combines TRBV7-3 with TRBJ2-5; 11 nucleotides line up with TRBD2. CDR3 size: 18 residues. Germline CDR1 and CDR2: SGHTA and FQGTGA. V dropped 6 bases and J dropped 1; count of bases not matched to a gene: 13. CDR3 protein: CASSRQGLAGGGQETQYF. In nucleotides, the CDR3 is TGTGCCAGCAGTCGTCAGGGTCTAGCGGGAGGAGGCCAAGAGACCCAGTACTTC.

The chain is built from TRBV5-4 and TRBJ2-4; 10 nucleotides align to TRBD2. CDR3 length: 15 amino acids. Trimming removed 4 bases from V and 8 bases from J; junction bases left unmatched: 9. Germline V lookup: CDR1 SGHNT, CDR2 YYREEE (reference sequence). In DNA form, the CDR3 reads TGTGCCAGCAGCCGCTGGGAGCGGGAGGGGGACATTCAGTACTTC. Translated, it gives CASSRWEREGDIQYF.

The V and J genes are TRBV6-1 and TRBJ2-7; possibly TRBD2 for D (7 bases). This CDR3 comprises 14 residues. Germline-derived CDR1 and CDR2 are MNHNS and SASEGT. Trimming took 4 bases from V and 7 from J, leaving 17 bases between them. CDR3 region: CASSVGRGGEEQYF. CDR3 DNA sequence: TGTGCCAGCAGTGTGGGCAGGGGAGGGGAGGAGCAGTACTTC.

For the CDR3, the DNA is TGTGCCAGCAGCTCGGTGGGCGGGAGGGCCAATGAGCAGTTCTTC. Translation: CASSSVGGRANEQFF. The chain has TRBV7-2 and TRBJ2-1, with TRBD2 matching over 9 bases. Unmatched junction bases numbered 7, after V lost 4 bases and J lost 6 bases. Germline-derived CDR1 and CDR2 are SGHTA and FQGNSA. The CDR3 spans 15 residues.

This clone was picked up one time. CDR3 in amino acids: CASSQEGARWEKLFF. The DNA for the CDR3 is TGCGCCAGCAGCCAAGAGGGCGCACGTTGGGAAAAACTGTTTTTT. V gene TRBV4-1 combines with J gene TRBJ1-4; D not resolved. V lost 0 bases and J lost 8, with 13 bases in between. CDR1 is MGHRA, CDR2 YSYEKL, per germline. CDR3 length: 15 amino acids.

The CDR3 DNA follows: TGTGCCAGCAGCTCCACCGGCCCTAGCGGATATGTCGGCGAGCAGTACTTC. It is translated as CASSSTGPSGYVGEQYF. This chain uses TRBV7-2 with TRBJ2-7; 7 nucleotides agree with TRBD2. The germline CDR1 and CDR2 sequences are SGHTA and FQGNSA. The CDR3 extends over 17 amino acids. Trimming removed 4 bases from V and 6 bases from J; junction bases left unmatched: 18.

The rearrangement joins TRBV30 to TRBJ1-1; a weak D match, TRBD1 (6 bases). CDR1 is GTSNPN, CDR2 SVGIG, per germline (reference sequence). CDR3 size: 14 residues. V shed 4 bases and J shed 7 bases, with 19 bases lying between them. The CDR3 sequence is CAWNWGGRLNEAFF. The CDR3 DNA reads TGTGCCTGGAACTGGGGGGGCAGATTAAATGAAGCTTTCTTT.

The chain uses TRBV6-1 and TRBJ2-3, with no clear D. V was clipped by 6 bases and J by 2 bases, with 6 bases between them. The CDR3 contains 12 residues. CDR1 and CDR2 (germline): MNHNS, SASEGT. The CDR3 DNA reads TGTGCCAGCAGCCGACACACAGATACGCAGTATTTT. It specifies CASSRHTDTQYF.

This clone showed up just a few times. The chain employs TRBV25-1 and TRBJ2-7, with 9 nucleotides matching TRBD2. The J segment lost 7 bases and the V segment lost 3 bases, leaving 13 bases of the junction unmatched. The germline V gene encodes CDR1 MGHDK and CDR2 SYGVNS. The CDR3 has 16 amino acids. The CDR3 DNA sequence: TGTGCCAGCAGTGAGTCTTTCAGCGGGAGGCTGGGGGAGCAGTACTTC. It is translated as CASSESFSGRLGEQYF.

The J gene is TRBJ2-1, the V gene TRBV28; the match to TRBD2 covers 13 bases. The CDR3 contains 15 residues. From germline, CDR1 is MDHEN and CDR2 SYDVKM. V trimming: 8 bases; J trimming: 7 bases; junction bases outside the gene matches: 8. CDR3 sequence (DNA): TGTGCCAGCGGACTAGGGACTAGCGGGGCTAATGAGCAGTTCTTC. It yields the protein CASGLGTSGANEQFF.

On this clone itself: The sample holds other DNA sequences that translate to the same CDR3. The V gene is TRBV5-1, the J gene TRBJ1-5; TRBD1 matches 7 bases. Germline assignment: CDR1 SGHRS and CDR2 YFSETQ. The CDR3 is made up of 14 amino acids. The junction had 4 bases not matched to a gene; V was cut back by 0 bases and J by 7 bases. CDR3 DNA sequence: TGCGCCAGCAGCTTGGGAACAGGGGACCAGCCCCAGCATTTT. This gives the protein CASSLGTGDQPQHF.

The CDR3 reads CASSVRQGHGYTF. In DNA, the CDR3 is TGTGCCAGCAGCGTCCGGCAGGGCCATGGCTACACCTTC. V usage is TRBV9 and J usage is TRBJ1-2; D perhaps matches TRBD1 (5 bases). With 2 bases removed from V and 6 bases from J, the gap between germline ends came to 11 bases. The CDR3 runs 13 residues. Germline V gene sequence: CDR1 SGDLS, CDR2 YYNGEE.

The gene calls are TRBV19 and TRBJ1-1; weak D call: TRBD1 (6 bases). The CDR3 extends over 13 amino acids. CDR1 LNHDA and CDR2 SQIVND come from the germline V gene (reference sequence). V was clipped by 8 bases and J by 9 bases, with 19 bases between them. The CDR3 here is CASAPDRQAKAFF. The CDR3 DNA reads TGTGCCAGTGCCCCCGATCGACAGGCTAAAGCTTTCTTT. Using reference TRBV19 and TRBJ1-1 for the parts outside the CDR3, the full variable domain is DGGITQSPKYLFRKEGQNVTLSCEQNLNHDAMYWYRQDPGQGLRLIYYSQIVNDFQKGDIAEGYSVSREKKESFPLTVTSAQKNPTAFYLCASAPDRQAKAFFGQGTRLTVV.

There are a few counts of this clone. The CDR3 is CASSETGTESYNEQFF. In nucleotides, the CDR3 is TGCGCCAGCAGTGAGACGGGGACAGAATCCTACAATGAGCAGTTCTTC. This sequence joins TRBV10-1 and TRBJ2-1, with 7 bases identical to TRBD1. The V and J ends lost 2 bases and 1 base, in that order; junction bases with no gene match: 5. Germline V gene data show CDR1 as WNHNN and CDR2 as SYGVQD (reference sequence). This CDR3 has 16 residues.